The 25 T cell receptor beta chains below come from one sample, sequenced in a study of monozygotic twins with inflammatory bowel disease. No DNA is given; TCRdb re-called the 5' RACE reads and lists each CDR3 protein once. This table holds some 300,000 distinct CDR3 sequences. The sequenced sample was blood. These TCRs come from a human donor with ulcerative colitis or Crohn's disease, or a healthy co-twin of an affected twin (not recorded which).

The CDR3 sequence: CAISESTGMNTEAFF. The rearrangement uses TRBV10-3 and TRBJ1-1. Germline V lookup: CDR1 ENHRY, CDR2 SYGVKD. The CDR3 has 15 amino acids.

This chain joins TRBV5-6 and TRBJ2-1; TCRdb names TRBD2, which stays unverified in the absence of DNA. Germline CDR1 and CDR2: SGHDT and YYEEEE. This CDR3 has 14 amino acids. The chain's CDR3 is CASRLDRPYNEQFF.

This chain connects TRBV5-1 to TRBJ2-1. The CDR3 contains 16 residues. Germline V gene sequence: CDR1 SGHRS, CDR2 YFSETQ. The CDR3 loop reads CASSLELAASYNEQFF.

The rearrangement uses TRBV19 and TRBJ1-5; TCRdb calls TRBD1, which cannot be checked without DNA. The CDR3 runs 15 residues. The germline CDR1 and CDR2 sequences are LNHDA and SQIVND (reference sequence). CDR3 residues: CASGGSGRLGQPQHF. The complete variable domain, with remaining parts taken from reference TRBV19 and TRBJ1-5, reads DGGITQSPKYLFRKEGQNVTLSCEQNLNHDAMYWYRQDPGQGLRLIYYSQIVNDFQKGDIAEGYSVSREKKESFPLTVTSAQKNPTAFYLCASGGSGRLGQPQHFGDGTRLSIL.

The chain is built from TRBV12-3 or TRBV12-4 and TRBJ2-3. The CDR3 runs 14 residues. The CDR3 region is CASRTRSGTDTQYF.

The rearrangement links TRBV28 to TRBJ1-1. Germline CDR1 MDHEN, CDR2 SYDVKM. The CDR3 runs to 16 residues. CDR3 loop: CASRTGLRDGSTEAFF.

The chain carries TRBV18 and TRBJ1-4. Germline V gives CDR1 KGHSH, CDR2 LQKENI. The CDR3 contains 15 residues. The CDR3 reads CASSPPEWIYEKLFF. Full variable domain (missing parts from reference TRBV18 and TRBJ1-4): NAGVMQNPRHLVRRRGQEARLRCSPMKGHSHVYWYRQLPEEGLKFMVYLQKENIIDESGMPKERFSAEFPKEGPSILRIQQVVRGDSAAYFCASSPPEWIYEKLFFGSGTQLSVL.

This rearrangement joins TRBV5-1 to TRBJ1-5. Germline V gene sequence: CDR1 SGHRS, CDR2 YFSETQ. The CDR3 has 15 residues. CDR3 sequence: CASSPGGASWEPQHF. Using reference TRBV5-1 and TRBJ1-5 for the parts outside the CDR3, the full variable domain is KAGVTQTPRYLIKTRGQQVTLSCSPISGHRSVSWYQQTPGQGLQFLFEYFSETQRNKGNFPGRFSGRQFSNSRSEMNVSTLELGDSALYLCASSPGGASWEPQHFGDGTRLSIL.

This chain joins TRBV6-1 and TRBJ2-3; TCRdb's D call, TRBD2, is unchecked because there is no DNA. The CDR3 contains 14 residues. Germline-derived CDR1 and CDR2 are MNHNS and SASEGT. The CDR3 region is CASSRGWSGDTQYF.

CDR3 amino acids: CASSLALAGGPDTQYF. This sequence joins TRBV5-1 and TRBJ2-3; TCRdb's D call, TRBD2, is unchecked because there is no DNA. The length of the CDR3 is 16 residues. Germline V lookup: CDR1 SGHRS, CDR2 YFSETQ.

The gene calls are TRBV7-9 and TRBJ2-2; TCRdb returns TRBD2, unconfirmable since there is no DNA. This CDR3 is 14 amino acids long. Germline V gene data show CDR1 as SEHNR and CDR2 as FQNEAQ (reference sequence). The CDR3 is CASSFAGGSGELFF.

V gene TRBV6-1 combines with J gene TRBJ2-2; TCRdb outputs TRBD2, but without DNA this stays unchecked. The germline V gene has CDR1 MNHNS and CDR2 SASEGT. The CDR3 covers 16 residues. CDR3 residues: CASKLGLAGNTGELFF.

CDR3 amino acids: CASSYRLAGGYNEQFF. This sequence joins TRBV6-7 and TRBJ2-1; TCRdb's D call, TRBD2, is unchecked because there is no DNA. TRBV6-7 is sorted into the ORF group, with uncertain function. There are 16 residues in the CDR3.

The chain employs TRBV6-2 or TRBV6-3 and TRBJ2-1. The CDR3 extends over 15 amino acids. The germline V gene encodes CDR1 MNHEY and CDR2 SVGEGT. The chain's CDR3 is CASSYSGSSYNEQFF.

The chain is built from TRBV10-2 and TRBJ1-4; as DNA is missing, the TRBD1 call by TCRdb cannot be tested. This CDR3 comprises 14 residues. Per germline, CDR1 WSHSY and CDR2 SAAADI. The CDR3 sequence: CASSEGWGQGKLFF.

The chain couples TRBV24-1 to TRBJ2-5; lacking DNA, the TRBD1 call made by TCRdb goes unchecked. The CDR3 sequence is 16 residues long. CDR1 and CDR2 from the germline V gene are KGHDR and SFDVKD. The CDR3 region is CATSDWTGPRSETQYF.

The gene calls are TRBV6-5 and TRBJ2-3; TCRdb reports TRBD1, a call that lacks DNA to check it against. Germline assignment: CDR1 MNHEY and CDR2 SVGAGI. This CDR3 has 16 amino acids. The CDR3 loop is CASSYRLAGGEDMQYF.

This chain links TRBV27 with TRBJ1-5; without DNA, the TCRdb call of TRBD1 cannot be checked. CDR1 and CDR2 (germline): MNHEY, SMNVEV (reference sequence). The CDR3 is made up of 13 amino acids. CDR3 sequence: CASSRTGNQPQHF.

The J gene is TRBJ2-7, the V gene TRBV5-1; TCRdb's D gene call, TRBD1, goes unchecked for lack of DNA. The germline V gene has CDR1 SGHRS and CDR2 YFSETQ. There are 15 residues in the CDR3. The CDR3 sequence: CASSLGRGQGREQYF.

The V and J genes are TRBV5-5 and TRBJ1-5; TCRdb gives TRBD1 as the D gene, but with no DNA this cannot be confirmed. The CDR3 consists of 15 residues. Germline loops: CDR1 SGHKS, CDR2 YYEKEE (reference sequence). The CDR3 here is CASSKLGGANQPQHF.

The V call is TRBV7-3, the J call TRBJ2-3; TCRdb indicates TRBD1, and absent DNA this call remains unverified. The length of the CDR3 is 15 residues. In germline, CDR1 is SGHTA, CDR2 FQGTGA. The CDR3 sequence is CASSLWGAGTDTQYF.

This chain links TRBV12-3 or TRBV12-4 with TRBJ1-5. This CDR3 is built from 11 residues. CDR3 sequence reads: CASSKGGPQHF.

The gene calls are TRBV9 and TRBJ1-1; TCRdb calls TRBD1, which cannot be checked without DNA. Germline CDR1 is SGDLS and CDR2 is YYNGEE. The CDR3 contains 14 residues. This chain's CDR3 is CASSVGPPTGEAFF.

The chain recombines TRBV15 with TRBJ2-5. The CDR3 length is 12 residues. Germline CDR1 reads LNHNV; CDR2 reads YYDKDF (reference sequence). The CDR3 sequence: CATSKEQETQYF.

The chain recombines TRBV6-5 with TRBJ1-3; no DNA is available, so the TRBD1 call from TCRdb remains unchecked. The CDR3 length is 17 residues. Germline V gives CDR1 MNHEY, CDR2 SVGAGI. This CDR3 reads CASSYSSGTGAGNTIYF.